One TCR beta chain is described in this entry. The CDR3 contains 15 residues. Germline V gene sequence: CDR1 KGHDR, CDR2 SFDVKD. Trimming pared 5 bases from V and 5 bases from J, leaving 15 bases between. The sample is drawn from a study of blood T cell repertoires in COVID-19. As for the study in general: From the United States, Italy and Spain came samples of acute and convalescent COVID-19. PBMCs, B-cell-depleted T cells, or T cells provided the cDNA or gDNA that made up the material.

In the source study's methods: Nucleated cell number was recorded as an estimate derived from reference gene primer amplification. Clones were read by immunoSEQ multiplex PCR, and TCRdb kept only the in-frame ones, dropping some. V, J and clone size are taken as reported in that table, and D and trimming were inferred from the DNA itself. Of tens of thousands of clones listed, around nine tenths are singletons. The chain combines TRBV24-1 with TRBJ2-1, with D tentatively TRBD1 (6 bases). This receptor was identified in a man older than 75 with active or convalescent COVID-19. The sequencing input was peripheral blood. The CDR3 nucleotides are TGTGCCACCAGTGGATGGCAGGGGTCCCACAATGAGCAGTTCTTC. Translated, it gives CATSGWQGSHNEQFF.